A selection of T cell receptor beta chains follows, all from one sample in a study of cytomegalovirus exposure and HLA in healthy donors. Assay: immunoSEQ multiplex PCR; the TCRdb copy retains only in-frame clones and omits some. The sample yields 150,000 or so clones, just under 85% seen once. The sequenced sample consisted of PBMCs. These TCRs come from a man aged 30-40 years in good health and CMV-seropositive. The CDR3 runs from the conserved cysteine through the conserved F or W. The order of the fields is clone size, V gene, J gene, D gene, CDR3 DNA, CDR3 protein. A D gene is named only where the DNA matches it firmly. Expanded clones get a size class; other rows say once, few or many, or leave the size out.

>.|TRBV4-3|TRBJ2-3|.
TGCGCCAGCAGCCAAGAGAGGGCAGATACGCAGTATTTT
CASSQERADTQYF
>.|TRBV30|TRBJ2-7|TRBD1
TGTGCCTGGGGCTACGCCGGGACAGGGGTCTACGAGCAGTACTTC
CAWGYAGTGVYEQYF
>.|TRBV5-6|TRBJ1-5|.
TGTGCCAGCAGCTCCGGGGCGGGGGCCAGCCGGCCCCAGCATTTT
CASSSGAGASRPQHF
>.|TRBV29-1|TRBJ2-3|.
TGCAGCGCTCCGAGCGGAAACACAGATACGCAGTATTTT
CSAPSGNTDTQYF
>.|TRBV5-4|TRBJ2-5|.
TGTGCCAGCAGCTTGGAGGGGCGGGAGACCCAGTACTTC
CASSLEGRETQYF
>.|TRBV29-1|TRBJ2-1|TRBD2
TGCAGCGTTGTCGCGAGCGGGGGTGTCCCCTACAATGAGCAGTTCTTC
CSVVASGGVPYNEQFF
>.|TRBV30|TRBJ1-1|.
TGTGCCGGGACGGGTGGGACTGAAGCTTTCTTT
CAGTGGTEAFF
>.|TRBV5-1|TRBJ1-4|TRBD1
TGCGCCAGCACTCCCGGGACAGCTCAAGTCTCATCGGAAAAACTGTTTTTT
CASTPGTAQVSSEKLFF
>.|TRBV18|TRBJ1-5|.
TGTGCCAGCTCACCACCGGAGGGCCCGAGCAATCAGCCCCAGCATTTT
CASSPPEGPSNQPQHF
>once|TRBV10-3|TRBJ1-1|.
TGTGCCATCAGTCGGGGGGACGGCACTGAAGCTTTCTTT
CAISRGDGTEAFF
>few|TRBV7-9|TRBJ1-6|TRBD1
TGTGCCAGCAGCTTAGTTGGCAGGGGGCCCTCACCCCTCCACTTT
CASSLVGRGPSPLHF
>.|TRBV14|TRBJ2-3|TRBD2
TGTGCCAGCAGCCCGCTCGGACTAGCGGGGACGTCTACGCAGTATTTT
CASSPLGLAGTSTQYF
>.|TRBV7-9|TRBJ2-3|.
TGTGCCAGCAGCCTTGTAGCGGAGGGCACAGATACGCAGTATTTT
CASSLVAEGTDTQYF
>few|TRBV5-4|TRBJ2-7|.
TGTGCCAGCAGCGGGGGGACGGACTACGAGCAGTACTTC
CASSGGTDYEQYF
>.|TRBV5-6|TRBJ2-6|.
TGTGCCAGCAGCTTCACAGGGTTGTGGGGGGCCAACGTCCTGACTTTC
CASSFTGLWGANVLTF
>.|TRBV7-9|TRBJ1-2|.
TGTGCCAGCGCAGGACAGCGCTACACCTTC
CASAGQRYTF
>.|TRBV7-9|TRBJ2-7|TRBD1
TGTGCCAGCAGCTTAGGGGACAGCTCCTACGAGCAGTACTTC
CASSLGDSSYEQYF
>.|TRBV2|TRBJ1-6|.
TGTGCCAGTAAGCCCCGGGGGGGTAATTCACCCCTCCACTTT
CASKPRGGNSPLHF
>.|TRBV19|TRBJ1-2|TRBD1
TGTGCCAGTAGCATGACAGGGAACTATGGCTACACCTTC
CASSMTGNYGYTF
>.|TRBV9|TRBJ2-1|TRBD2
TGTGCCAGCAGCGTAGCTACCGGACTAGCGGGGGGCCGGACGCCTGAGCAGTTCTTC
CASSVATGLAGGRTPEQFF